These 27 T cell receptor beta chains originate from one sample sequenced in a study of blood T cell repertoires in COVID-19. Method: immunoSEQ multiplex PCR; TCRdb's copy keeps in-frame clones and lacks some. The data show fewer than 400,000 clones, roughly nine tenths seen once. Sample: peripheral blood. These receptor sequences come from a woman aged 25 to 39 with COVID-19, enrolled during active disease.

The chain recombines TRBV27 with TRBJ2-7, with TRBD2 identical over 9 bases. This CDR3 comprises 15 residues. Per germline, CDR1 MNHEY and CDR2 SMNVEV (reference sequence). The ends lost 8 bases at V and 2 bases at J; junction bases unmatched: 10. CDR3 in DNA: TGTGCCAGCCGGCTAGCGGGACTGAACGCCTACGAGCAGTACTTC. This gives the protein CASRLAGLNAYEQYF.

The chain is built from TRBV19 and TRBJ2-7; D not resolved. The germline V gene encodes CDR1 LNHDA and CDR2 SQIVND (reference sequence). The ends were cut back, 0 bases at V and 5 bases at J, with 8 bases in the middle. This CDR3 contains 13 residues. The CDR3 here is CASSIEAANEQYF. The DNA of the CDR3 is TGTGCCAGTAGTATAGAGGCGGCGAACGAGCAGTACTTC.

The chain carries TRBV12-3 or TRBV12-4 and TRBJ2-2, with D perhaps matching TRBD2 (5 bases). V lost 11 bases, J lost 5 bases, and 15 bases lay in between. The length of the CDR3 is 13 residues. CDR3 bases: TGTGCCTGGAGGAAGGATTGGACCGGGGAGCTGTTTTTT. Its protein product is CAWRKDWTGELFF.

The CDR3 loop reads CASSPGEGLTYEQYV. The CDR3 DNA follows: TGCGCCAGCAGCCCCGGGGAGGGGCTCACCTACGAGCAGTACGTC. The J gene is TRBJ2-7, the V gene TRBV4-1; TRBD2 matches at 7 bases. Losses at the gene ends were 4 bases for V and 2 bases for J; bases not matched to a gene: 8. This CDR3 contains 15 residues. Per the germline V gene, CDR1 is MGHRA and CDR2 is YSYEKL.

The V and J genes are TRBV5-1 and TRBJ2-3; 12 positions agree with TRBD2. CDR1 is SGHRS, CDR2 YFSETQ, per germline. V lost 1 base to trimming and J lost 5 bases; unmatched junction nucleotides: 5. The CDR3 is 16 residues long. CDR3 DNA: TGCGCCAGCAGCTTGCTGGCTAGCGGGGGGGAAGATACGCAGTATTTT. Translation: CASSLLASGGEDTQYF.

About this clone itself: The junction departs from the called germline gene at one end, perhaps through a read error. The V call is TRBV9, the J call TRBJ2-3; 10 positions agree with TRBD2. This CDR3 has 14 residues. The germline V gene encodes CDR1 SGDLS and CDR2 YYNGEE. CDR3 sequence: CASSALNSGGRYFF. The DNA of the CDR3 is TGTGCCAGCAGCGCCTTGAATAGCGGGGGGCGATACTTTTTT.

This chain uses TRBV15 with TRBJ1-2, with no clear D. Per the germline V gene, CDR1 is LNHNV and CDR2 is YYDKDF (reference sequence). The CDR3 is 13 residues long. V shed 1 base and J shed 4 bases, with 7 bases lying between them. The CDR3 spells CATSRGGGYGYTF. The CDR3 nucleotides read TGTGCCACCAGCAGAGGAGGAGGCTATGGCTACACCTTC. The full variable domain, completed using reference TRBV15 and TRBJ1-2, is DAMVIQNPRYQVTQFGKPVTLSCSQTLNHNVMYWYQQKSSQAPKLLFHYYDKDFNNEADTPDNFQSRRPNTSFCFLDIRSPGLGDTAMYLCATSRGGGYGYTFGSGTRLTVV.

This clone was recorded only once. The chain uses TRBV19 and TRBJ1-4; D may be TRBD1 (5 bases). Trimming stripped 3 bases from V and 8 bases from J, with 13 bases between. The germline gives CDR1 LNHDA, CDR2 SQIVND (reference sequence). The CDR3 contains 14 residues. The CDR3 region has the DNA TGTGCCAGTAGTATTGGGGCAGTAGGGGAAAAACTGTTTTTT. Translated: CASSIGAVGEKLFF.

This chain links TRBV7-8 with TRBJ1-2, with a weak D call TRBD1 (5 bases). The CDR3 totals 13 residues. The germline V gene encodes CDR1 SGHVS and CDR2 FQNEAQ. Trimming took 5 bases from V and 5 from J, leaving 12 bases between them. For the CDR3, the DNA is TGTGCCAGCAGCGAGGTGGGGGGTTATGGCTACACCTTC. The encoded protein is CASSEVGGYGYTF.

The chain combines TRBV5-1 with TRBJ1-2, with D maybe TRBD1 (6 bases). There are 15 residues in the CDR3. Germline loops: CDR1 SGHRS, CDR2 YFSETQ. V lost 4 bases and J 4 bases, leaving 17 bases between the germline ends. Written as DNA, the CDR3 is TGCGCCAGCAGCGGGTGGACAGCAGAGGTCTATGGCTACACCTTC. This gives the protein CASSGWTAEVYGYTF. Looking up the rest from reference TRBV5-1 and TRBJ1-2 gives the full variable domain: KAGVTQTPRYLIKTRGQQVTLSCSPISGHRSVSWYQQTPGQGLQFLFEYFSETQRNKGNFPGRFSGRQFSNSRSEMNVSTLELGDSALYLCASSGWTAEVYGYTFGSGTRLTVV.

The sample holds one count of this clone. The V gene is TRBV9, the J gene TRBJ2-1; TRBD2 agrees at 13 bases. Trimming removed 3 bases from V and 6 bases from J; junction bases left unmatched: 3. The CDR3 contains 15 residues. Germline CDR1 SGDLS, CDR2 YYNGEE. The CDR3 bases are TGTGCCAGCAGCGCCGGGACTAGCGGGGCCAATGAGCAGTTCTTC. Translating gives CASSAGTSGANEQFF.

The chain couples TRBV4-1 to TRBJ2-1; 8 nucleotides line up with TRBD1. V shed 6 bases and J 6 bases; nucleotides not matched to a gene: 10. This CDR3 spans 15 amino acids. Germline CDR1 MGHRA, CDR2 YSYEKL. The CDR3 DNA reads as TGCGCCAGCAGACGCACGTTAGACAGGGGCAATGAGCAGTTCTTC. Amino acids: CASRRTLDRGNEQFF.

This chain uses TRBV27 with TRBJ1-6, with D unresolved. V was shortened by 1 base and J by 8 bases, with 12 bases between the two germline ends. The CDR3 contains 15 residues. Germline V CDR1 and CDR2: MNHEY, SMNVEV (reference sequence). The CDR3, as DNA: TGTGCCAGCAGTTTATTACGCGCCGAGCATTCACCCCTCCACTTT. Translating it yields CASSLLRAEHSPLHF.

The chain is built from TRBV4-3 and TRBJ2-3; D not certain. Trimming took 4 bases from V and 2 from J, leaving 7 bases between them. The germline V gene encodes CDR1 LGHNA and CDR2 YSLEER. The CDR3 has 13 amino acids. The CDR3 DNA is TGCGCCAGCAGCCTACAGCCCACAGATACGCAGTATTTT. It yields the protein CASSLQPTDTQYF.

The chain couples TRBV9 to TRBJ1-6, with 7 bases that match TRBD1. Losses at the gene ends were 3 bases for V and 6 bases for J; bases not matched to a gene: 9. This CDR3 has 16 residues. Germline CDR1 SGDLS, CDR2 YYNGEE. In DNA, the CDR3 is TGTGCCAGCAGCGCCAGCCTCAGGGGGATTAATTCACCCCTCCACTTT. Encoded protein: CASSASLRGINSPLHF. The full variable domain, its missing parts supplied by reference TRBV9 and TRBJ1-6, is DSGVTQTPKHLITATGQRVTLRCSPRSGDLSVYWYQQSLDQGLQFLIQYYNGEERAKGNILERFSAQQFPDLHSELNLSSLELGDSALYFCASSASLRGINSPLHFGNGTRLTVT.

The chain employs TRBV4-1 and TRBJ1-2; TRBD1 is a possible D gene (5 bases). V was shortened by 1 base and J by 6 bases, with 12 bases between the two germline ends. The CDR3 covers 14 residues. CDR1 and CDR2 (germline): MGHRA, YSYEKL. In DNA form, the CDR3 reads TGCGCCAGCAGCCAAGGGCCAGGGTCGGATGGCTACACCTTC. Protein product: CASSQGPGSDGYTF.

This CDR3 reads CAFRAGDISGYTF. The CDR3 bases are TGTGCCTTTCGCGCAGGTGATATCTCTGGCTACACCTTC. This chain joins TRBV30 and TRBJ1-2, with D unresolved. Trimming stripped 7 bases from V and 7 bases from J, with 19 bases between. The CDR3 loop spans 13 amino acids. The germline gives CDR1 GTSNPN, CDR2 SVGIG (reference sequence).

This sequence joins TRBV6-4 and TRBJ2-6, with D perhaps matching TRBD1 (6 bases). Germline V gene sequence: CDR1 MRHNA, CDR2 SNTAGT. The CDR3 has 15 residues. The ends were cut back, 4 bases at V and 0 bases at J, with 7 bases in the middle. The CDR3 DNA follows: TGTGCCAGCAGTGGGACAGACTCTGGGGCCAACGTCCTGACTTTC. As protein: CASSGTDSGANVLTF.

The chain carries TRBV2 and TRBJ2-3; 11 bases agree with TRBD2. The CDR3 is 13 amino acids. Germline V gene sequence: CDR1 SNHLY, CDR2 FYNNEI. The J segment lost 7 bases and the V segment lost 8 bases, leaving 5 bases of the junction unmatched. Here the CDR3 reads CASGTSGGYTQYF. The DNA of the CDR3 is TGTGCCAGCGGCACTAGCGGGGGTTATACGCAGTATTTT.

This chain links TRBV9 with TRBJ2-1; 7 bases agree with TRBD2. V lost 0 bases to trimming and J lost 3 bases; unmatched junction nucleotides: 3. This CDR3 region has 15 residues. CDR1 SGDLS and CDR2 YYNGEE come from the germline V gene. CDR3 DNA sequence: TGTGCCAGCAGCGTAGACGGGGGGTTCTACAATGAGCAGTTCTTC. Translation: CASSVDGGFYNEQFF.

This clone was detected only a few times. This chain connects TRBV18 to TRBJ1-6; 8 nucleotides agree with TRBD1. With 5 bases clipped from V and 6 bases from J, the junction kept 0 bases outside the gene matches. Germline V gene lookup returns CDR1 KGHSH and CDR2 LQKENI. The CDR3 sequence is 13 residues long. CDR3 nucleotide sequence: TGTGCCAGCTCAGACAGGGGTAATTCACCCCTCCACTTT. This sequence encodes CASSDRGNSPLHF.

In this sample, this clone turned up a few times. V gene TRBV11-2 combines with J gene TRBJ1-1, with TRBD1 as a possible D gene (6 bases). Trimming left V 5 bases short and J 5 bases short, with 12 bases between. Per germline, CDR1 SGHAT and CDR2 FQNNGV. There are 13 residues in the CDR3. The CDR3 is CASSLYRETEAFF. Here the CDR3 DNA reads TGTGCCAGCAGCCTTTACAGGGAGACTGAAGCTTTCTTT.

Only a few counts were recorded for this clone. CDR3 sequence (DNA): TGTGCCAGTAGTATAGCGGCAGGGGGTGGAAACACCATATATTTT. It specifies CASSIAAGGGNTIYF. V usage is TRBV19 and J usage is TRBJ1-3; 7 positions match TRBD1. The CDR3 totals 15 residues. Germline CDR1 LNHDA, CDR2 SQIVND (reference sequence). V shed 1 base, J shed 3 bases, and the junction held 3 bases outside the gene matches.

Turning to this clone: Within the sample, other DNA sequences also encode this same CDR3. The rearrangement joins TRBV19 to TRBJ1-1; TRBD1 matches at 7 bases. From germline, CDR1 is LNHDA and CDR2 SQIVND (reference sequence). V trimming: 8 bases; J trimming: 0 bases; junction bases outside the gene matches: 6. This CDR3 is 14 amino acids long. The CDR3 protein is CASSMTGLNTEAFF. The CDR3 DNA follows: TGTGCCAGTTCGATGACAGGGTTGAACACTGAAGCTTTCTTT.

The rearrangement joins TRBV18 to TRBJ1-1; 10 bases map to TRBD1. Germline V lookup: CDR1 KGHSH, CDR2 LQKENI. The CDR3 totals 18 residues. The V segment lost 1 base and the J segment 7 bases; nucleotides outside the gene matches: 15. The CDR3 DNA is TGTGCCAGCTCACCACGTATCTGGGACAGGGGCCCCTCGGATGAAGCTTTCTTT. Its protein product is CASSPRIWDRGPSDEAFF.

The rearrangement uses TRBV9 and TRBJ2-3, with D maybe TRBD2 (5 bases). V dropped 0 bases and J dropped 0 bases, with 8 bases sitting between them. Germline V gene data show CDR1 as SGDLS and CDR2 as YYNGEE. This CDR3 has 15 amino acids. The CDR3 here is CASSVGQRSTDTQYF. CDR3 nucleotide sequence: TGTGCCAGCAGCGTAGGGCAGCGGAGCACAGATACGCAGTATTTT.

In its sample, this clone was seen a few times. The V gene is TRBV9, the J gene TRBJ1-5; 8 nucleotides agree with TRBD1. The CDR3 sequence is 15 residues long. Germline CDR1 reads SGDLS; CDR2 reads YYNGEE. Losses at the gene ends were 0 bases for V and 7 bases for J; bases not matched to a gene: 6. CDR3 in amino acids: CASSVGSDRGQPQHF. The CDR3 DNA sequence: TGTGCCAGCAGCGTAGGGTCTGACAGGGGCCAGCCCCAGCATTTT.